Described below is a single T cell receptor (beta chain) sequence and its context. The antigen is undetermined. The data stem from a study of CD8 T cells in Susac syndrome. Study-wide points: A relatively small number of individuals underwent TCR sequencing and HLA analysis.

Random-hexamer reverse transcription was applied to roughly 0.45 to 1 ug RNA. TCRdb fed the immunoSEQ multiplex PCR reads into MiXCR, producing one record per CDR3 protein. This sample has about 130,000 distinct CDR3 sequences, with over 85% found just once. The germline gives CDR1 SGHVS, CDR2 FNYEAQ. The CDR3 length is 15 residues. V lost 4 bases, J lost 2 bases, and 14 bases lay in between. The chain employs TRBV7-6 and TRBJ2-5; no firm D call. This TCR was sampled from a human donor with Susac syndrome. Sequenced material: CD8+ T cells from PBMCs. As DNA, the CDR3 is TGTGCCAGCAGCTCTCCGATGGCCAGACAAGAGACCCAGTACTTC. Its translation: CASSSPMARQETQYF.